These 14 T cell receptor beta chains were all obtained from the same sample, sequenced in a study of blood T cell repertoires in COVID-19. The data were produced by immunoSEQ multiplex PCR, yet TCRdb's version contains in-frame clones alone and is incomplete. The table lists about 160,000 clones, roughly 81% of them singletons. The sequenced sample was peripheral blood. These receptor sequences come from an older woman with COVID-19, enrolled during active disease.

About this clone: The sample has other DNA sequences that encode this CDR3 too. The chain carries TRBV20-1 and TRBJ2-5, with unresolved D. V was pared by 3 bases and J by 2 bases, with 4 bases between. This CDR3 spans 11 amino acids. The germline V gene has CDR1 DFQATT and CDR2 SNEGSKA (reference sequence). The chain's CDR3 is CSASQQETQYF. The CDR3 coding sequence is TGCAGTGCTAGCCAGCAAGAGACCCAGTACTTC.

CDR3 DNA sequence: TGTGCCAGCACCCCGGGGGGAAGGACAGATACGCAGTATTTT. This translates into CASTPGGRTDTQYF. The chain carries TRBV14 and TRBJ2-3; 7 bases line up with TRBD2. The length of the CDR3 is 14 residues. J lost 3 bases, V lost 7 bases, and 7 bases had no gene match. Germline V gene lookup returns CDR1 SGHDN and CDR2 FVKESK.

The gene calls are TRBV2 and TRBJ1-3; 7 bases agree with TRBD1. This CDR3 comprises 13 residues. Per germline, CDR1 SNHLY and CDR2 FYNNEI. V shed 7 bases, J shed 6 bases, and the junction held 6 bases outside the gene matches. The CDR3 protein is CASTSGQINTIYF. CDR3 DNA sequence: TGTGCCAGCACCTCGGGACAGATAAACACCATATATTTT.

The V gene is TRBV11-2, the J gene TRBJ2-1; TRBD2 might be the D (5 bases). In germline, CDR1 is SGHAT, CDR2 FQNNGV. V lost 4 bases, J lost 8 bases, and 9 bases lay in between. This CDR3 is 12 amino acids long. The CDR3 DNA sequence: TGTGCCAGCAGCTCGTCTAGCTATGAGCAGTTCTTC. It is translated as CASSSSSYEQFF.

In its sample, this clone was seen once. The rearrangement links TRBV7-8 to TRBJ1-1; no definite D call. The CDR3 has 13 amino acids. CDR1 is SGHVS, CDR2 FQNEAQ, per germline. V was pared by 2 bases and J by 3 bases, with 7 bases between. CDR3 in DNA: TGTGCCAGCAGCTTATTTCAGGACACTGAAGCTTTCTTT. It codes for CASSLFQDTEAFF.

The chain combines TRBV2 with TRBJ1-5; no clear D gene. This CDR3 is built from 12 residues. Looked up from germline, CDR1 is SNHLY and CDR2 is FYNNEI. The V end lost 7 bases, the J end lost 10 bases, and 14 bases lay between the germline ends. This CDR3 is CASNDRVGPQHF. In DNA, the CDR3 is TGTGCCAGCAACGACCGGGTAGGCCCCCAGCATTTT.

This chain links TRBV5-6 with TRBJ2-6; 9 positions agree with TRBD2. V was clipped by 3 bases and J by 0 bases; unmatched bases: 7. There are 18 residues in the CDR3. Germline V gene lookup returns CDR1 SGHDT and CDR2 YYEEEE. CDR3 amino acids: CASSWAAGGHSGANVLTF. CDR3 in DNA: TGTGCCAGCAGCTGGGCTGCGGGAGGGCACTCTGGGGCCAACGTCCTGACTTTC. The full variable domain, with the rest looked up from reference TRBV5-6 and TRBJ2-6, is DAGVTQSPTHLIKTRGQQVTLRCSPKSGHDTVSWYQQALGQGPQFIFQYYEEEERQRGNFPDRFSGHQFPNYSSELNVNALLLGDSALYLCASSWAAGGHSGANVLTFGAGSRLTVL.

The chain recombines TRBV7-8 with TRBJ2-1, with D possibly TRBD1 on 5 matching bases. V lost 0 bases, J lost 8 bases, and 14 bases lay in between. Germline V gene data show CDR1 as SGHVS and CDR2 as FQNEAQ. The CDR3 contains 15 residues. This CDR3 reads CASSLARQRWDEQFF. The CDR3 DNA reads TGTGCCAGCAGCTTAGCGAGACAGCGCTGGGATGAGCAGTTCTTC. The variable domain in full, completed from reference TRBV7-8 and TRBJ2-1, reads GAGVSQSPRYKVAKRGQDVALRCDPISGHVSLFWYQQALGQGPEFLTYFQNEAQLDKSGLPSDRFFAERPEGSVSTLKIQRTQQEDSAVYLCASSLARQRWDEQFFGPGTRLTVL.

The chain joins TRBV27 to TRBJ1-1; unclear D gene. Germline CDR1 MNHEY, CDR2 SMNVEV (reference sequence). There are 13 residues in the CDR3. V lost 2 bases and J lost 5, with 9 bases in between. This chain's CDR3 is CASSLVGITEAFF. CDR3 bases: TGTGCCAGCAGTTTAGTGGGCATTACTGAAGCTTTCTTT.

CDR3 region: CASSMGDNSYNEQFF. As DNA, the CDR3 is TGTGCCAGTAGTATGGGGGACAACTCCTACAATGAGCAGTTCTTC. V and J are TRBV19 and TRBJ2-1, with a possible D match to TRBD1 (6 bases). V shed 3 bases and J shed 0 bases, with 9 bases lying between them. Germline CDR1 reads LNHDA; CDR2 reads SQIVND (reference sequence). This CDR3 region has 15 residues.

This chain connects TRBV21-1 to TRBJ1-5. TRBV21-1 is annotated as a pseudogene. The CDR3 has 12 residues. DNA for the CDR3: TGTGCCAGCTCACCCGGTCCCCGGCCCCAGCATTTT. The encoded protein is CASSPGPRPQHF.

Note on this clone: Other DNA sequences in the same sample also yield this CDR3. The chain combines TRBV9 with TRBJ1-6, with unresolved D. CDR3 length equals 13 residues. Trimming took 4 bases from V and 4 from J, leaving 6 bases between them. The germline CDR1 and CDR2 sequences are SGDLS and YYNGEE. CDR3 region: CASSPLYNSPLHF. CDR3 nucleotide sequence: TGTGCCAGCAGCCCCCTTTATAATTCACCCCTCCACTTT.

V is TRBV5-1 and J is TRBJ2-7; tentative D call: TRBD1 (5 bases). Between the trimmed V and J ends, which lost 0 bases and 4 bases, there was a span of 5 bases. CDR1 and CDR2 from the germline V gene are SGHRS and YFSETQ. The CDR3 has 12 residues. The CDR3 reads CASSLGQYEQYF. The CDR3, as DNA: TGCGCCAGCAGCTTGGGACAGTACGAGCAGTACTTC.

This chain joins TRBV19 and TRBJ1-2; TRBD1 aligns across 7 bases. J lost 7 bases, V lost 5 bases, and 7 bases had no gene match. Germline loops: CDR1 LNHDA, CDR2 SQIVND (reference sequence). The CDR3 totals 13 residues. CDR3 sequence (DNA): TGTGCCAGTAGTGTGACAGGGACTGCTGGCTACACCTTC. Translating gives CASSVTGTAGYTF.